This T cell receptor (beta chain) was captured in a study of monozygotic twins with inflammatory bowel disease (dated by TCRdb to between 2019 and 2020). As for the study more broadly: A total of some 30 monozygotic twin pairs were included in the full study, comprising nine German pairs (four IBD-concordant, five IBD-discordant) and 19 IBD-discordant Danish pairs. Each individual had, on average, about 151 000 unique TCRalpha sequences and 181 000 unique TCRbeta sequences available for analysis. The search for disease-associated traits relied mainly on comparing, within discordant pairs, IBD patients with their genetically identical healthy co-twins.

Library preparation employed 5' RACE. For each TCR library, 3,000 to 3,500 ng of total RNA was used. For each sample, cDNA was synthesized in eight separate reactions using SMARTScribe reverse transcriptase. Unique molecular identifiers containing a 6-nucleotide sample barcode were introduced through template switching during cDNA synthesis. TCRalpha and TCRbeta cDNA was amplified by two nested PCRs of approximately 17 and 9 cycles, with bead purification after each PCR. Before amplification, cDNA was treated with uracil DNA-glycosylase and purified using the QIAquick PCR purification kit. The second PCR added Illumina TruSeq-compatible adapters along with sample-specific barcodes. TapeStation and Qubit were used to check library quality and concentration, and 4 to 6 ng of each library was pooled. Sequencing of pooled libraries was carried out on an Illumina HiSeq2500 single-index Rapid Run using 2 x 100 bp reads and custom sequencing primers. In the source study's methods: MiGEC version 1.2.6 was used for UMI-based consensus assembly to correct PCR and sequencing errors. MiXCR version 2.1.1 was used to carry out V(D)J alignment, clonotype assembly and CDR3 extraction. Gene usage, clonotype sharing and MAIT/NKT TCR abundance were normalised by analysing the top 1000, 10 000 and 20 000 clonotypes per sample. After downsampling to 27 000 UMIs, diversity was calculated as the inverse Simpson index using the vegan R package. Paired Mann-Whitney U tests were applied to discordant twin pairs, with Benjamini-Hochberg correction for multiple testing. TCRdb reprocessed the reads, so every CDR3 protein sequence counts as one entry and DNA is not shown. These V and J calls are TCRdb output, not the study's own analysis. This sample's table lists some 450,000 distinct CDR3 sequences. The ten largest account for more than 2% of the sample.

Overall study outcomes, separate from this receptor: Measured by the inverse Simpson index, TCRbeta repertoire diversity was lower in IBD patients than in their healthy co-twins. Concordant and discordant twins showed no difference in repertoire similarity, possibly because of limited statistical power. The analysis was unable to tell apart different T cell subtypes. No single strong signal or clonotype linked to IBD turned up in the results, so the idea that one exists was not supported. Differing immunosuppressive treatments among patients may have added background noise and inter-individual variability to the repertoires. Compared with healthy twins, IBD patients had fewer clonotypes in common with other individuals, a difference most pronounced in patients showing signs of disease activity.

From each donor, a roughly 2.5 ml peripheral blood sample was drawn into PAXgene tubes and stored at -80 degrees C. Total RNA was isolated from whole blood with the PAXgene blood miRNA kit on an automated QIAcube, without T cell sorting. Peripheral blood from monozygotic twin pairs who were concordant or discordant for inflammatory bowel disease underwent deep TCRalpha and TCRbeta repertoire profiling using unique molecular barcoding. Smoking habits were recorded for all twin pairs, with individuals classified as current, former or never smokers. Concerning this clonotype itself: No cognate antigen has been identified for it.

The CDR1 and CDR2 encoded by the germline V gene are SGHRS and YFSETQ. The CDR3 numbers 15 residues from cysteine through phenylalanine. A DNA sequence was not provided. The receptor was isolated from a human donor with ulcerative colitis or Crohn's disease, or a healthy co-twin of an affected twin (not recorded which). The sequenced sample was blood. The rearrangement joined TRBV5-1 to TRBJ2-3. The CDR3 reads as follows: CASSQEDPITDTQYF.